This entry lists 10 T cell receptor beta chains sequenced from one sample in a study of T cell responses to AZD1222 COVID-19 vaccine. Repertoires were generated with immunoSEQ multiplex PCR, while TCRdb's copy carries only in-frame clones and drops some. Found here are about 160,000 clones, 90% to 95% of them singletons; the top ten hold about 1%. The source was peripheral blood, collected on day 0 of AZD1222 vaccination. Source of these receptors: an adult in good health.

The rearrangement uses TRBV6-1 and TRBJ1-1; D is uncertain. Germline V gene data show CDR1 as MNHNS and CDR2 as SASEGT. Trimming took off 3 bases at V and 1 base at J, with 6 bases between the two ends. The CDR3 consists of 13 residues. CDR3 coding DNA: TGTGCCAGCAGTGAGGTACGGAACACTGAAGCTTTCTTT. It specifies CASSEVRNTEAFF.

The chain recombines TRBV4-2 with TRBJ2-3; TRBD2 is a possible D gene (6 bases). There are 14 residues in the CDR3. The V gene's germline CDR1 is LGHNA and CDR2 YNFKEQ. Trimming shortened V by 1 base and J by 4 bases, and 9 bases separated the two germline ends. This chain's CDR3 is CASSQGGGADTQYF. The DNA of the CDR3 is TGTGCCAGCAGCCAAGGGGGAGGTGCAGATACGCAGTATTTT.

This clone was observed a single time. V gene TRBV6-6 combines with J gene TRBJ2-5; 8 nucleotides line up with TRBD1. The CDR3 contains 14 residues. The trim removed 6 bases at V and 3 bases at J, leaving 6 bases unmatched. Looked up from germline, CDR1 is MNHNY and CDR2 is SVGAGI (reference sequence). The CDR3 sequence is CASSTPTGEETQYF. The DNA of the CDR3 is TGTGCCAGCAGCACACCGACAGGGGAAGAGACCCAGTACTTC.

The DNA of the CDR3 is TGTGCCAGCAGTTTAGGGCTAAATAATTCACCCCTCCACTTT. As protein: CASSLGLNNSPLHF. The rearrangement joins TRBV28 to TRBJ1-6; D is unclear. The germline CDR1 and CDR2 sequences are MDHEN and SYDVKM. This CDR3 is built from 14 residues. V was pared by 2 bases and J by 5 bases, with 7 bases between.

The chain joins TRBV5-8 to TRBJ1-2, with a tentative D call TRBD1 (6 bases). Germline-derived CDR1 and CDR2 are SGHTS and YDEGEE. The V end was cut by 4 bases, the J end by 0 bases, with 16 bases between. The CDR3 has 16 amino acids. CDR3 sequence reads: CASSPKTGLANYGYTF. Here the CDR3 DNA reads TGTGCCAGCAGCCCCAAGACAGGCCTGGCTAACTATGGCTACACCTTC.

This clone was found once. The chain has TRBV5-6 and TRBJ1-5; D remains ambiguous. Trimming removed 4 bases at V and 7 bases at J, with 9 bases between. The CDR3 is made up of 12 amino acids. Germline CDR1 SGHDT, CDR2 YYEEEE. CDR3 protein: CASSPYGQPQHF. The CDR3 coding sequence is TGTGCCAGCAGCCCGTATGGGCAGCCCCAGCATTTT.

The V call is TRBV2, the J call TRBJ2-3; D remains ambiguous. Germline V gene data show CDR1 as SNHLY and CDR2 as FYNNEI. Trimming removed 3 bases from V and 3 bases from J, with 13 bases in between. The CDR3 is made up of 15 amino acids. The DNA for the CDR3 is TGTGCCAGCAGTGAGAGGCAACCCACAACAGATACGCAGTATTTT. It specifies CASSERQPTTDTQYF.

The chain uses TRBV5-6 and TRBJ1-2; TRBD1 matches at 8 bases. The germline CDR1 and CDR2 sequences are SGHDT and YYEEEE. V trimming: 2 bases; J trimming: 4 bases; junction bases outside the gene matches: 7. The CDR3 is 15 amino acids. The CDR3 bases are TGTGCCAGCAGCTTCAGGGGGCAGGGGTTCTATGGCTACACCTTC. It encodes CASSFRGQGFYGYTF.

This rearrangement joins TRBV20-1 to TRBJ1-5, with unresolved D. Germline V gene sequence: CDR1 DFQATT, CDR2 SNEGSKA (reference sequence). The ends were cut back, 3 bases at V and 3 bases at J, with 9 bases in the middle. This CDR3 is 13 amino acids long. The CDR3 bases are TGCAGTGCTAGTCGGCCGAACAATCAGCCCCAGCATTTT. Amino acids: CSASRPNNQPQHF.

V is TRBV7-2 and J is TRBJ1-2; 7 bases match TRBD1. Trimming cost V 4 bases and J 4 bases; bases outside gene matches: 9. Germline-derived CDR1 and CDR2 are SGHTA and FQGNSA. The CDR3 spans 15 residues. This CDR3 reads CASSYTLQGSYGYTF. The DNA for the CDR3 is TGTGCCAGCAGCTATACCCTACAGGGGTCCTATGGCTACACCTTC.